A few counts support the clone carrying this T cell receptor (beta chain). The target antigen is unknown. These data originate in a study of OX40 agonist ivuxolimab in advanced cancers. Study-wide context: Cancers in dose escalation were hepatocellular, melanoma, renal cell and head and neck.

Sampled blood was obtained at baseline, cycle 4 day 1, and cycle 7 day 1. Study-level findings and limits: On average, CD8+ T cells showed a greater number of expanded clones than CD4+. Both blood CD4+ and CD8+ T cells showed clonal growth by week 6 at 0.1 to 3.0 mg/kg.

The table came from immunoSEQ multiplex PCR; TCRdb's copy has only in-frame clones and leaves some out. The sample gives approximately 43,000 clones, 70% to 90% of which show up once; less than 0.7% is in the top ten. Trimming pared 6 bases from V and 4 bases from J, leaving 18 bases between. The CDR3 is 14 amino acids. Germline CDR1 reads SQVTM; CDR2 reads ANQGSEA. This receptor was obtained from an adult with an advanced solid tumor such as melanoma, head and neck, liver or kidney cancer. V is TRBV29-1 and J is TRBJ1-1; possible D gene TRBD1, 5 bases. The source was CD4+ or CD8+ T cells sorted from blood, collected in a trial of the OX40 agonist ivuxolimab. The CDR3 loop is CSVNGQGGGTEAFF. The CDR3 DNA follows: TGCAGCGTCAATGGACAAGGTGGAGGCACTGAAGCTTTCTTT.